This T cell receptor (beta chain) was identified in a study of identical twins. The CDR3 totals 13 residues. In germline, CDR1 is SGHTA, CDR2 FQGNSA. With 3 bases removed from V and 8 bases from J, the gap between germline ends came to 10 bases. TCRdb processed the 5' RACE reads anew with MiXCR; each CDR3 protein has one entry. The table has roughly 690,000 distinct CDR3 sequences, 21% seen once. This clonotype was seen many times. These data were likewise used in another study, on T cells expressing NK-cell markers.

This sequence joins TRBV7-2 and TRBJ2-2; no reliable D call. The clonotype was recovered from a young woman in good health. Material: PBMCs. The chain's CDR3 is CASSFGPRGELFF. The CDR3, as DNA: TGTGCCAGCAGCTTTGGTCCGCGGGGGGAGCTGTTTTTT.